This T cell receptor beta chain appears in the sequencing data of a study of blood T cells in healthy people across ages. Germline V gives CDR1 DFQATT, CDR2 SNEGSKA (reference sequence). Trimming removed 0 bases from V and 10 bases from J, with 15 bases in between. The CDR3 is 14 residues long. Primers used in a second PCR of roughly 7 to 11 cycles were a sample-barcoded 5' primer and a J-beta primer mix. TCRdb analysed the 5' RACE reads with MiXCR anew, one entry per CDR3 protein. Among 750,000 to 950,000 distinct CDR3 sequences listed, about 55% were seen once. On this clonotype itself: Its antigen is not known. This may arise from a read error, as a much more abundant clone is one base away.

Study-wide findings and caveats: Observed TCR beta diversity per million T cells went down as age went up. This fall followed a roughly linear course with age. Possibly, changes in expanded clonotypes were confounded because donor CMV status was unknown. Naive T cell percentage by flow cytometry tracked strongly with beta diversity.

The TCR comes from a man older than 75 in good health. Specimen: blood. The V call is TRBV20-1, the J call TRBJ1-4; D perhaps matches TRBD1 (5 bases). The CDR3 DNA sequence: TGCAGTGCTAGAGATCGGGGGGATCTCGGAAAACTGTTTTTT. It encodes CSARDRGDLGKLFF.